These 20 T cell receptor beta chains were sequenced from one sample in a study of T cell repertoires in cytomegalovirus infection. TCRdb re-called the reads with MiXCR, one entry per CDR3 protein. The sample lists 350,000 to 500,000 distinct CDR3 sequences; approximately 31% were seen once. Input material: PBMCs. These receptors came from a human donor in good health (CMV status not recorded). Some clones in this sample may be carry-over from other donors' samples.

At least ten counts were recorded for this clonotype. The chain employs TRBV12-3 or TRBV12-4 and TRBJ2-5; 8 nucleotides align to TRBD2. This CDR3 has 14 residues. With V trimmed by 6 bases and J by 7 bases, 10 bases remained unmatched. CDR3 sequence reads: CASRQAGASGTQYF. DNA for the CDR3: TGTGCCAGCAGACAAGCGGGGGCCTCAGGGACCCAGTACTTC.

With regard to this clonotype: A much larger clone differs by one base, so this may be a read error. This rearrangement joins TRBV11-3 to TRBJ2-2, with D tentatively TRBD2 (5 bases). The CDR3 runs to 16 residues. V lost 2 bases to trimming and J lost 4 bases, with 14 bases between them. Germline V gene lookup returns CDR1 SGHNT and CDR2 YENEEA. The CDR3 protein is CASSLRGDAGTGELFF. DNA for the CDR3: TGTGCCAGCAGCTTACGTGGGGATGCGGGCACCGGGGAGCTGTTTTTT.

The rearrangement uses TRBV6-4 and TRBJ2-2; D may match TRBD1 or TRBD2 (5 bases each). The germline V gene has CDR1 MRHNA and CDR2 SNTAGT. This CDR3 spans 17 amino acids. Trimming removed 0 bases from V and 3 bases from J, with 14 bases in between. CDR3 sequence: CASSDSNEGRDTGELFF. DNA for the CDR3: TGTGCCAGCAGTGACTCGAACGAGGGGCGCGACACCGGGGAGCTGTTTTTT.

The chain carries TRBV5-4 and TRBJ1-1; D may be TRBD1 (5 bases). The CDR3 spans 14 residues. The V end lost 0 bases, the J end lost 3 bases, and 9 bases lay between the germline ends. Germline-derived CDR1 and CDR2 are SGHNT and YYREEE (reference sequence). The CDR3 loop reads CASSLGGWDTEAFF. CDR3 coding DNA: TGTGCCAGCAGCTTGGGGGGGTGGGACACTGAAGCTTTCTTT.

Remarks on this clonotype: A read error may explain this, as a much larger clone is one base away. The chain recombines TRBV12-3 or TRBV12-4 with TRBJ1-3; D remains ambiguous. The CDR3 length is 15 residues. V lost 8 bases and J lost 0, with 14 bases in between. The CDR3 region is CASGKDGFSGNTIYF. CDR3 in DNA: TGTGCCAGCGGTAAAGATGGATTCTCTGGAAACACCATATATTTT.

This clonotype has a handful of counts. The chain carries TRBV5-1 and TRBJ2-1; TRBD1 is a possible D gene (5 bases). This CDR3 contains 14 residues. Germline CDR1 reads SGHRS; CDR2 reads YFSETQ. V lost 4 bases to trimming and J lost 3 bases, with 11 bases between them. The DNA for the CDR3 is TGCGCCAGCAGCCCCCGGCAGGGCTACAATGAGCAGTTCTTC. Its translation is CASSPRQGYNEQFF.

This chain links TRBV2 with TRBJ2-7, with 8 bases that match TRBD1. This CDR3 spans 15 amino acids. Per germline, CDR1 SNHLY and CDR2 FYNNEI. V was clipped by 7 bases and J by 4 bases; unmatched bases: 12. DNA of the CDR3: TGTGCCAGCACTTCGACAGGGGAGAGACTTTACGAGCAGTACTTC. Translation: CASTSTGERLYEQYF.

To note about this clonotype: Likely a read error: the CDR3 ends without its conserved phenylalanine or tryptophan. It is unclear where the CDR3 begins or ends on the DNA, so no DNA is shown, and the CDR3 is as TCRdb lists it. The J gene is TRBJ2-5, the V gene TRBV7-2; the table's D call, TRBD2, was not checked against the DNA. CDR1 SGHTA and CDR2 FQGNSA come from the germline V gene. With termini counted, the CDR3 has 16 amino acids. The CDR3 here is CASSLDSSGGSETPYC.

This clonotype occurred many times. The rearrangement uses TRBV11-2 and TRBJ2-7; D possibly corresponds to TRBD2 (7 bases). Looked up from germline, CDR1 is SGHAT and CDR2 is FQNNGV. CDR3 length: 15 residues. Trimming took 5 bases from V and 2 from J, leaving 16 bases between them. As DNA, the CDR3 is TGTGCCAGCAGCCTTAGTGGCGGGGGCCCCTACGAGCAGTACTTC. This gives the protein CASSLSGGGPYEQYF.

This clonotype has a count of ten or more. The chain has TRBV12-3 or TRBV12-4 and TRBJ2-6; a possible D gene is TRBD2 (5 bases). This CDR3 has 14 amino acids. V lost 6 bases and J lost 1, with 7 bases in between. The CDR3 DNA reads TGTGCCAGCAGCCGGGGTTCTGGGGCCAACGTCCTGACTTTC. Residues: CASSRGSGANVLTF.

This clonotype occurred a few times. V is TRBV6-6 and J is TRBJ1-4; no clear D gene. Germline V gene lookup returns CDR1 MNHNY and CDR2 SVGAGI (reference sequence). There are 14 residues in the CDR3. V was shortened by 2 bases and J by 0 bases, with 4 bases between the two germline ends. Written as DNA, the CDR3 is TGTGCCAGCAGTTACGCTGCAACTAATGAAAAACTGTTTTTT. This gives the protein CASSYAATNEKLFF.

Remarks on this clonotype: This may come from a read error, since a much larger clone is one base off. The J gene is TRBJ2-7, the V gene TRBV29-1; a weak D match, TRBD1 (6 bases). The CDR3 sequence is 13 residues long. In germline, CDR1 is SQVTM, CDR2 ANQGSEA. The CDR3 is CSVEPSGDQEQSF. The CDR3 DNA sequence: TGCAGCGTTGAACCCTCAGGGGACCAGGAGCAGTCCTTC.

As regards this clonotype: This likely comes from a read error, as the CDR3 has no conserved phenylalanine or tryptophan at its end. This rearrangement joins TRBV12-3 or TRBV12-4 to TRBJ1-1; perhaps TRBD1 as D (5 bases). CDR3 length equals 14 residues. V was cut by 6 bases and J by 6 bases, with 17 bases left in between. As DNA, the CDR3 is TGTGCCAGCAGGGCAGGTTTCGCCAGGGCTGAAGCTTTCTTG. It translates to CASRAGFARAEAFL.

The chain combines TRBV7-4 with TRBJ2-5; TRBD2 matches at 10 bases. This CDR3 contains 15 residues. Germline CDR1 and CDR2: SGHVT and SQSDAQ. The ends lost 4 bases at V and 13 bases at J; junction bases unmatched: 15. The CDR3 coding sequence is TGTGCCAGCAGCTCTAGCGGGGGCGCTGGTTGGGGGCTGTACTTC. This encodes CASSSSGGAGWGLYF.

This chain connects TRBV6-5 to TRBJ1-5; tentative D call: TRBD1 (6 bases). Germline loops: CDR1 MNHEY, CDR2 SVGAGI. The V gene lost 11 bases and the J gene lost 0 bases, with 20 bases spanning the gap. The CDR3 runs to 16 residues. CDR3 loop: CARGGGLKDSNQPQHF. CDR3 sequence (DNA): TGTGCCCGGGGAGGGGGGCTCAAAGATAGCAATCAGCCCCAGCATTTT.

The table lists this clonotype with a few counts. The chain couples TRBV6-1 to TRBJ2-3, with TRBD2 matching 10 bases. Trimming at V came to 0 bases and at J to 2 bases, leaving 2 bases not matched to a gene. This CDR3 region has 16 residues. Germline V gene lookup returns CDR1 MNHNS and CDR2 SASEGT. As DNA, the CDR3 is TGTGCCAGCAGTGAAGCGAGCGGGGGGGCCACAGATACGCAGTATTTT. Protein product: CASSEASGGATDTQYF.

The chain uses TRBV6-2 or TRBV6-3 and TRBJ2-7; 8 bases align to TRBD2. The CDR3 consists of 13 residues. Looked up from germline, CDR1 is MNHEY and CDR2 is SVGEGT. V lost 7 bases and J lost 7; bases outside the gene matches: 9. In DNA form, the CDR3 reads TGTGCCAGCACCCCGGGGGGGGCGCGGGAGCAGTACTTC. As protein: CASTPGGAREQYF.

The gene calls are TRBV28 and TRBJ1-4; D unclear. The germline V and J ends were trimmed by 4 bases and 7 bases, with 10 bases remaining between them. In germline, CDR1 is MDHEN, CDR2 SYDVKM. The CDR3 length is 13 residues. CDR3 residues: CASSSGPCEKLFF. CDR3 bases: TGTGCCAGCAGTTCCGGTCCGTGTGAAAAACTGTTTTTT.

This clonotype has at least ten counts. The chain employs TRBV6-1 and TRBJ2-2, with unresolved D. Germline loops: CDR1 MNHNS, CDR2 SASEGT. This CDR3 has 14 residues. V lost 8 bases, J lost 2 bases, and 12 bases lay in between. The CDR3 region has the DNA TGTGCCAGCCCCGGCCCGGTCAACACCGGGGAGCTGTTTTTT. Translation: CASPGPVNTGELFF.

The genes are TRBV7-8 and TRBJ2-2, with no clear D. V lost 5 bases and J lost 7, with 20 bases in between. CDR1 is SGHVS and CDR2 is FQNEAQ in the germline V gene. This CDR3 is built from 16 residues. The CDR3 DNA is TGTGCCAGCAGCCGAGAGCGAACTAAAGGTCTCGGGGAGCTGTTTTTT. As protein: CASSRERTKGLGELFF.